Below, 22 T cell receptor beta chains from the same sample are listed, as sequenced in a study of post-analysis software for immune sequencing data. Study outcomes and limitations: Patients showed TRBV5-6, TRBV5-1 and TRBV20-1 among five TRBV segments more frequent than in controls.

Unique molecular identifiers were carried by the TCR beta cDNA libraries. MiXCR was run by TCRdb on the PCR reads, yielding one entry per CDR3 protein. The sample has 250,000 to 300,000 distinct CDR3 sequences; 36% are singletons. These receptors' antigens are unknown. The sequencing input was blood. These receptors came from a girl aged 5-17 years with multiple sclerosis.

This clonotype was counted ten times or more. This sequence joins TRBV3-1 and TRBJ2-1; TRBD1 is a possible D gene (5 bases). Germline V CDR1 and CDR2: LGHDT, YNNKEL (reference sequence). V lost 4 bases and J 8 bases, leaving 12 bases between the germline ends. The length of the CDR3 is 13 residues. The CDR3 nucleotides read TGTGCCAGCAGCCCCAGGGCGTGGGATGAGCAGTTCTTC. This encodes CASSPRAWDEQFF.

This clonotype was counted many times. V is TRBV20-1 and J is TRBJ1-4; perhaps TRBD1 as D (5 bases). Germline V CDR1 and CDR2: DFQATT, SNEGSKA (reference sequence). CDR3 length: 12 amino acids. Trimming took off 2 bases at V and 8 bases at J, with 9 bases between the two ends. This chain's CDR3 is CSARQGEEKLFF. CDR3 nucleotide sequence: TGCAGTGCTAGACAGGGAGAGGAAAAACTGTTTTTT.

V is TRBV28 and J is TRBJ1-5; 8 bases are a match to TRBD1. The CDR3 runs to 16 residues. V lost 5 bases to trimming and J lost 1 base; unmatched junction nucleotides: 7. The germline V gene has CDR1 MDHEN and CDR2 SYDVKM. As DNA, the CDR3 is TGTGCCAGCAGTATAAGACAGGGGATCAGCAATCAGCCCCAGCATTTT. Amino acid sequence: CASSIRQGISNQPQHF.

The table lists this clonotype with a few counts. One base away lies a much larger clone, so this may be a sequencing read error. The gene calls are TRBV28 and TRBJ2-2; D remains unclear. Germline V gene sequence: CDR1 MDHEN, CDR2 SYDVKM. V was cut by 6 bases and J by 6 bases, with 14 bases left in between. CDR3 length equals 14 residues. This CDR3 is CASSTSVNAGELFF. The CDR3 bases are TGTGCCAGCAGCACCAGCGTTAACGCCGGGGAGCTGTTTTTT.

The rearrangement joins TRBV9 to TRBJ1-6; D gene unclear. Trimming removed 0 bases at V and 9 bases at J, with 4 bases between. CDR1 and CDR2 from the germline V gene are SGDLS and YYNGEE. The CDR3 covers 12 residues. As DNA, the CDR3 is TGTGCCAGCAGCGTAGGGGGTTCACCCCTCCACTTT. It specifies CASSVGGSPLHF.

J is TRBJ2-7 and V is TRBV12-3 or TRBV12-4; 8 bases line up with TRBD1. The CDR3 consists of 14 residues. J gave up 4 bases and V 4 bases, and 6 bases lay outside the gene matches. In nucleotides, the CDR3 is TGTGCCAGCAGTTATGGACAGGGCTCTTACGAGCAGTACTTC. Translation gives CASSYGQGSYEQYF.

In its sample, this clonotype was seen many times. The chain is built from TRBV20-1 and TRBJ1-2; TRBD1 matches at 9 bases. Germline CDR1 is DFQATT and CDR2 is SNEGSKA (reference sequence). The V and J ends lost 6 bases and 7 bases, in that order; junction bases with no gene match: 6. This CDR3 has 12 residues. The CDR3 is CSAWTGVAGYTF. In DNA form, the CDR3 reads TGCAGTGCCTGGACAGGGGTGGCTGGCTACACCTTC.

CDR3 nucleotides: TGTGCCAGCAAACGACGACAGGGGGCCTGGGAAACGCAGCCCCAGCATTTT. Translated, it gives CASKRRQGAWETQPQHF. The V gene is TRBV2, the J gene TRBJ1-5; 10 bases map to TRBD1. J lost 7 bases, V lost 7 bases, and 16 bases had no gene match. Per the germline V gene, CDR1 is SNHLY and CDR2 is FYNNEI. The CDR3 spans 17 residues. Filled out from reference TRBV2 and TRBJ1-5, the complete variable domain reads EPEVTQTPSHQVTQMGQEVILRCVPISNHLYFYWYRQILGQKVEFLVSFYNNEISEKSEIFDDQFSVERPDGSNFTLKIRSTKLEDSAMYFCASKRRQGAWETQPQHFGDGTRLSIL.

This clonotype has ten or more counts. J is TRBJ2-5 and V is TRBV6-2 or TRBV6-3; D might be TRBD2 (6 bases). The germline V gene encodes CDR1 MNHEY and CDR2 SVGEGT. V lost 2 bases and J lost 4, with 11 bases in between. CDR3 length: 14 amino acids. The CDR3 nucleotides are TGTGCCAGCAGTTACGATGGGGGAGGAGAGACCCAGTACTTC. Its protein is CASSYDGGGETQYF.

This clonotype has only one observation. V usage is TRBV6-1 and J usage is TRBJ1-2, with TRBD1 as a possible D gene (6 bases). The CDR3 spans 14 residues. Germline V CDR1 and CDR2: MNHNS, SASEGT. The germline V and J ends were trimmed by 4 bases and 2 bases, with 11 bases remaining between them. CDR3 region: CASSATDSNYGYTF. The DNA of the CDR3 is TGTGCCAGCAGTGCCACGGACAGCAACTATGGCTACACCTTC.

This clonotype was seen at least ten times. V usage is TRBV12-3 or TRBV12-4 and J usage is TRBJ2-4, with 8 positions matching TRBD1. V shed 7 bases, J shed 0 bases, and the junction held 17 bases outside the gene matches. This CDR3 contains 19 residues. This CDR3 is CASTTGTGSIFLAKNIQYF. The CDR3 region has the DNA TGTGCCAGCACCACCGGGACAGGCTCTATTTTTCTAGCCAAAAACATTCAGTACTTC.

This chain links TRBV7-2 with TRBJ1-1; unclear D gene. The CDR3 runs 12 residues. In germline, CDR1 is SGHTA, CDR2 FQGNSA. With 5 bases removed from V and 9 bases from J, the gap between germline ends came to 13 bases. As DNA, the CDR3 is TGTGCCAGCAGCCGAGGACTGGGTAAAGCTTTCTTT. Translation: CASSRGLGKAFF.

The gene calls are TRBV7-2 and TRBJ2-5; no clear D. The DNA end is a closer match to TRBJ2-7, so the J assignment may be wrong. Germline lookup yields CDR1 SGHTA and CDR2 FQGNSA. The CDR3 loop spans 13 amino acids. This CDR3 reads CASSLEAQYEQYF. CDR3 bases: TGTGCCAGCAGCTTAGAGGCTCAATACGAGCAGTACTTC.

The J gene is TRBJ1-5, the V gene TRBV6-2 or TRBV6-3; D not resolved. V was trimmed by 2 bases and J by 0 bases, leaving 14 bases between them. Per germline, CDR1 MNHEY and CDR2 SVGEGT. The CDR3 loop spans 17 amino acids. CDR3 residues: CASSYPTRANSNQPQHF. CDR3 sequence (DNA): TGTGCCAGCAGTTACCCTACGCGGGCAAATAGCAATCAGCCCCAGCATTTT.

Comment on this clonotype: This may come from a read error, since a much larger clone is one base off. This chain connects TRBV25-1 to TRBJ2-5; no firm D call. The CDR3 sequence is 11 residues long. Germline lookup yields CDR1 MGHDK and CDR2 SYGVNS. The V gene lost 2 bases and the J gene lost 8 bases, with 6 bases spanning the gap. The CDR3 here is CASSERDTQYF. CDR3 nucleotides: TGTGCCAGCAGTGAACGTGACACCCAGTACTTC.

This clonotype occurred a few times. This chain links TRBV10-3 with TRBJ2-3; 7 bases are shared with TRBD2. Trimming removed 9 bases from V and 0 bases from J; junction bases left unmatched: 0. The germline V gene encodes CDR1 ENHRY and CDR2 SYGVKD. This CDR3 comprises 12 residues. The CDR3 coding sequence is TGTGCCATTAGCGGGAGCACAGATACGCAGTATTTT. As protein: CAISGSTDTQYF.

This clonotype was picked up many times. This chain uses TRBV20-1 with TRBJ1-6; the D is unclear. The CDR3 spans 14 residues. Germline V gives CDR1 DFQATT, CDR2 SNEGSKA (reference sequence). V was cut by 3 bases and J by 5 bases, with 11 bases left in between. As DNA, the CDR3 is TGCAGTGCTAGTGTACCCATTCATAATTCACCCCTCCACTTT. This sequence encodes CSASVPIHNSPLHF.

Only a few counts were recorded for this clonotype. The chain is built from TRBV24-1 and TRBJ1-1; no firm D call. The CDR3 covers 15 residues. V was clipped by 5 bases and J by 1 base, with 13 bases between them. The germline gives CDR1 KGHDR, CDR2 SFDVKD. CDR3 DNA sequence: TGTGCCACCAGTGCCCCATTGGGGAGGAACACTGAAGCTTTCTTT. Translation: CATSAPLGRNTEAFF.

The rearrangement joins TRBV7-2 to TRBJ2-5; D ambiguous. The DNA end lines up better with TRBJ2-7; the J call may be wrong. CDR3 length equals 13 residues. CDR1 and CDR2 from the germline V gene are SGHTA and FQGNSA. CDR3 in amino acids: CASSFEAQREQYF. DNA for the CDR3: TGTGCCAGCAGCTTTGAGGCGCAGCGCGAGCAGTACTTC.

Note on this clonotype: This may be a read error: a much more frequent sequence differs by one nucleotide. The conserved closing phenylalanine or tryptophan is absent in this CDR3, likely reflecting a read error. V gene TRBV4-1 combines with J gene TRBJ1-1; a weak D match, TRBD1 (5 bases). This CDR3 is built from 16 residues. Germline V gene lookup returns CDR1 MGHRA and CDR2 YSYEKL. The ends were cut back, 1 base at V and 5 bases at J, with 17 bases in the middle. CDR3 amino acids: CASSQVNRNRGTEAFL. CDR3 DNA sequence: TGCGCCAGCAGCCAAGTTAACAGAAATAGGGGAACTGAAGCTTTCCTT.

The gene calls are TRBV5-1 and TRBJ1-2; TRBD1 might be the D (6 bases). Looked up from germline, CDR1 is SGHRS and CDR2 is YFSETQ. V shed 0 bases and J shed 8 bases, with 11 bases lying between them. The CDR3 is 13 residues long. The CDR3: CASSLVGGPGYTF. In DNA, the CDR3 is TGCGCCAGCAGCTTGGTTGGGGGGCCAGGCTACACCTTC.

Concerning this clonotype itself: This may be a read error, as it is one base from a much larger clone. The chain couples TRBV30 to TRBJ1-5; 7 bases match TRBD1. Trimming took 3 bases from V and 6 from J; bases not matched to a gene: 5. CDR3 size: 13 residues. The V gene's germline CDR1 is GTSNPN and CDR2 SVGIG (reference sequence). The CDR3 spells CAWSAGGCQPQHF. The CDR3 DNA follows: TGTGCCTGGAGCGCAGGGGGTTGTCAGCCCCAGCATTTT.